Listed here are 4 T cell receptor beta chains from one sample, sequenced in a study of tissue T cells after allogeneic stem cell transplantation. Time point indicated: mouse harvest day 14 after allogeneic transplant. Mouse grafts combined 10^7 T-cell-depleted bone marrow cells with 10^6 splenic CD5+ T cells. Clones were sequenced by immunoSEQ multiplex PCR, and TCRdb holds only the in-frame ones, with some missing. Of 4,000 to 5,000 clones listed, almost 40% are singletons. Sample: gut tissue. The receptors stem from a female BALB/c mouse given C57BL/6 T cells with graft-versus-host disease after an allogeneic hematopoietic cell transplant.

This clone counts as large. Any gene name here is a mouse gene name. The read falls 1 residue short of the CDR3 end, and the missing part is taken from the germline J gene. The gene calls are TRBV5 and TRBJ2-1, with TRBD2 matching over 8 bases. Looked up from germline, CDR1 is LGHNA and CDR2 is YNLKQL (reference sequence). CDR3 length: 14 amino acids. With V trimmed by 0 bases and J by 5 bases, 0 bases remained unmatched. The CDR3 loop reads CASSQDWGDAEQFF. CDR3 DNA (partial): TGTGCCAGCAGCCAAGACTGGGGGGATGCTGAGCAGTTC.

The count of this clone is one. These gene names are mouse names. The read ends 1 residue early relative to the CDR3; the germline J gene fills the gap. The V gene is TRBV15, the J gene TRBJ1-1; TRBD1 aligns across 9 bases. The V segment lost 4 bases and the J segment 5 bases; nucleotides outside the gene matches: 2. CDR3 size: 13 residues. The germline V gene encodes CDR1 SGHND and CDR2 FRSKSL. The sequenced part of the CDR3 DNA is TGTGCCAGCAGTTCGACAGGGGGGACAGAAGTCTTC. Encoded protein: CASSSTGGTEVF. The CDR3 as a whole reads CASSSTGGTEVFF.

Turning to this clone: Mouse germline and gene names are used. The read terminates 1 residue ahead of where the CDR3 ends, so the germline J gene completes it. V gene TRBV26 combines with J gene TRBJ2-4, with D possibly matching TRBD1 (6 bases). This CDR3 is built from 13 residues. V gave up 8 bases and J gave up 2 bases, with 11 bases separating them. CDR1 is KGHPV, CDR2 FQNQEV, per germline (reference sequence). The chain's CDR3 is CASARDNQNTLYF. Incomplete CDR3 DNA: TGTGCCAGCGCCAGGGACAATCAAAACACCTTGTAC.

This clone has only a few counts. Mouse names are used for the genes. Read coverage stops 1 residue before the CDR3 terminus; the germline J gene supplies the remainder. V gene TRBV16 combines with J gene TRBJ1-3; D unclear. This CDR3 is 15 amino acids long. Per the germline V gene, CDR1 is SGHSA and CDR2 is FRNQAP. V lost 1 base, J lost 0 bases, and 7 bases lay in between. CDR3 DNA (partial): TGTGCAAGCAGCTTAGGAGGGCTTTCTGGAAATACGCTCTAT. As protein: CASSLGGLSGNTLY. The CDR3 in full is CASSLGGLSGNTLYF.